A selection of T cell receptor beta chains follows, all from one sample in a study of blood T cell repertoires in COVID-19. TCRdb's table, derived via immunoSEQ multiplex PCR, lists solely in-frame clones and lacks some. The sample lists about 98,000 clones, about 89% occurring once. Sequencing was carried out using peripheral blood. These receptors all stem from a man between 50 and 59 years old with acute or convalescent COVID-19. Each CDR3 is given with its conserved first and last residue. Fields, in order: V gene, D gene, clone size, J gene, CDR3 DNA, CDR3 protein. D genes are given only for firm matches. Not all rows give a size; the values are once, few, many and, for expanded clones, a class.

>TRBV5-6|TRBD1|-|TRBJ2-7
TGTGCCAGCAATTACAGGGGACCCTACGAGCAGTACTTC
CASNYRGPYEQYF
>TRBV11-2|-|-|TRBJ2-7
TGTGCCAGCAGGGATGGAGGGAGAAGCTACGAGCAGTACTTC
CASRDGGRSYEQYF
>TRBV5-6|TRBD1|-|TRBJ1-5
TGTGCCAGCAGCTTAGGGCGCACAGGGGCTCAGAGCAATCAGCCCCAGCATTTT
CASSLGRTGAQSNQPQHF
>TRBV19|-|-|TRBJ1-1
TGTGCCAGTAGTCTTCCGGGACACAACACTGAAGCTTTCTTT
CASSLPGHNTEAFF
>TRBV4-1|TRBD1|-|TRBJ1-1
TGCGCCAGCAGCCAGCCCGGACAGGGAACCACTGAAGCTTTCTTT
CASSQPGQGTTEAFF
>TRBV6-5|TRBD1|-|TRBJ2-7
TGTGCCAGCAGGCAGCAGGGGGCCTACGAGCAGTACTTC
CASRQQGAYEQYF
>TRBV5-1|-|few|TRBJ1-1
TGCGCCAGCAGCCCAATGGGAGCGGGAACTGAAGCTTTCTTT
CASSPMGAGTEAFF
>TRBV19|TRBD2|-|TRBJ2-7
TGTGCCAGTAGATTAGGGGCGGGAGACTACGAGCAGTACTTC
CASRLGAGDYEQYF
>TRBV5-1|TRBD2|-|TRBJ2-3
TGCGCCAGCAGCATGGGACTAGCGGGAAGCACAGATACGCAGTATTTT
CASSMGLAGSTDTQYF
>TRBV10-1|TRBD1|-|TRBJ2-1
TGCGCCAGCAGTGAGAGGGACAGGGTGGGGTTGCGTGAGCAGTTCTTC
CASSERDRVGLREQFF
>TRBV7-3|TRBD1|-|TRBJ2-3
TGTGCCAGCAGCCTAGACAGGGGAACCACAGATACGCAGTATTTT
CASSLDRGTTDTQYF
>TRBV5-8|-|-|TRBJ2-5
TGTGCCAGCAGCCCCACACGTAGCCATAGGGGGCAAGAGACCCAGTACTTC
CASSPTRSHRGQETQYF
>TRBV6-5|-|-|TRBJ1-3
TGTGCCAGCAGTTCTGTTACCCGGGGCTCTGGAAACACCATATATTTT
CASSSVTRGSGNTIYF
>TRBV20-1|-|once|TRBJ1-3
TGCAGTGCTAGTGGGGCCAGCACAAACACCATATATTTT
CSASGASTNTIYF
>TRBV4-1|-|-|TRBJ1-5
TGCGCCAGCAGCCAAGATGTGGCTGGCAATCAGCCCCAGCATTTT
CASSQDVAGNQPQHF
>TRBV10-1|-|-|TRBJ1-2
TGCGCCAGCAGTGCTGCAGTAAGCTATGGCTACACCTTC
CASSAAVSYGYTF
>TRBV18|TRBD1|-|TRBJ1-5
TGTGCCAGCTCACCGGGACAGCCTTCGGGGCAGCCCCAGCATTTT
CASSPGQPSGQPQHF
>TRBV18|-|once|TRBJ1-1
TGTGCCAGCTCACCAATCAACCGCAGGGGTCTGAACACTGAAGCTTTCTTT
CASSPINRRGLNTEAFF
>TRBV2|TRBD2|-|TRBJ2-1
TGTGCCAGCAGTGAAGCAGCGGGATTCTACAATGAGCAGTTCTTC
CASSEAAGFYNEQFF
>TRBV9|TRBD1|-|TRBJ1-2
TGTGCCAGCAGCCCAAGCACAGGGGGGAGCACCTTC
CASSPSTGGSTF
>TRBV19|TRBD2|-|TRBJ2-3
TGTGCCAGTAGTATAGGACTAGCGATAGATACGCAGTATTTT
CASSIGLAIDTQYF
>TRBV18|-|-|TRBJ2-2
TGTGCCAGCTCATTGGCTAACACCGGGGAGCTGTTTTTT
CASSLANTGELFF
>TRBV2|-|-|TRBJ1-1
TGTGTCCGCCCCCGGGAGTTCGGGACTGAAGCTTTCTTT
CVRPREFGTEAFF
>TRBV2|TRBD1|-|TRBJ2-5
TGTGCCAGCAGGTCGGGACAGGGGCCGGTGGTGACCCAGTACTTC
CASRSGQGPVVTQYF
>TRBV12-5|-|-|TRBJ2-1
TGTGCTAGTGGTTCCCTCCTCGGAGGGCAGTTCTTC
CASGSLLGGQFF
>TRBV24-1|TRBD1|few|TRBJ2-2
TGTGCCAATAAGACAGGGAGCCCGAACACCGGGGAGCTGTTTTTT
CANKTGSPNTGELFF
>TRBV14|TRBD1|-|TRBJ1-2
TGTGCCAGCAGCCAAGAACGGTACAGGGGGGTAGATGGCTACACCTTC
CASSQERYRGVDGYTF
>TRBV21-1|-|-|TRBJ2-3
TGTGCCAGCAGCAAAGACCAGGGGGCTGGCCGAGATACGCAGTATTTT
CASSKDQGAGRDTQYF
>TRBV7-9|TRBD2|-|TRBJ2-1
TGTGCCAGCAATACCGGGACTAGCGGTTTGAATGAGCAGTTCTTC
CASNTGTSGLNEQFF
>TRBV27|-|-|TRBJ2-7
TGTGCCAGCAGTTTGGTAAGCCCGAGCTCCTACGAGCAGTACTTC
CASSLVSPSSYEQYF
>TRBV6-5|TRBD1|-|TRBJ2-7
TGTGCCAGCAGGGACAGGGGGTCCTACGAGCAGTACTTC
CASRDRGSYEQYF
>TRBV7-2|TRBD1|-|TRBJ1-3
TGTGCCAGCAGCTCAAACAGGGGCTCTGGAAACACCATATATTTT
CASSSNRGSGNTIYF
>TRBV5-6|TRBD1|-|TRBJ2-1
TGTGCCAGCAGCTTTGGACAGGGCAATGAGCAGTTCTTC
CASSFGQGNEQFF
>TRBV11-2|-|-|TRBJ1-1
TGTGCCAGCAGCCTACAGGGCACTGAAGCTTTCTTT
CASSLQGTEAFF
>TRBV4-2|TRBD2|-|TRBJ2-2
TGTGCCAGCAGCCACCAGGTGGGTAGCGGGAGGCTGAACACCGGGGAGCTGTTTTTT
CASSHQVGSGRLNTGELFF
>TRBV19|-|-|TRBJ1-5
TGTGCCAGTAGTCAAGGGAGGTCGAGCAATCAGCCCCAGCATTTT
CASSQGRSSNQPQHF
>TRBV16|-|-|TRBJ1-2
TGTGCCAGCAGCCCTCCGGACAGCTTTAACTATGGCTACACCTTC
CASSPPDSFNYGYTF
>TRBV7-6|-|-|TRBJ2-1
TGTGCCAGCAGTAAACAGATAAGCTACAATGAGCAGTTCTTC
CASSKQISYNEQFF
>TRBV20-1|-|-|TRBJ2-7
TGCAGTGCTAGTCTGGGGAGAGACACCGAGCAGTACTTC
CSASLGRDTEQYF
>TRBV10-3|TRBD1|-|TRBJ2-1
TGTGCCATCAGGGAGAATGAACAGGGGTCAGAGCAGTTCTTC
CAIRENEQGSEQFF
>TRBV9|-|-|TRBJ1-2
TGTGCCAGCAGCGTAGACGTGGCACCTAACTATGGCTACACCTTC
CASSVDVAPNYGYTF
>TRBV11-2|TRBD1|-|TRBJ1-2
TGTGCCAGCAGCTCACAGGGGAACTATGGCTACACCTTC
CASSSQGNYGYTF
>TRBV10-3|-|once|TRBJ2-1
TGTGCCATCAGTGAGGAACTTCCAAACCCCGTCAATGAGCAGTTCTTC
CAISEELPNPVNEQFF
>TRBV5-1|-|-|TRBJ2-7
TGCGCCAGCAGCTACGACAGCTACGAGCAGTACTTC
CASSYDSYEQYF
>TRBV6-5|-|-|TRBJ1-1
TGTGCCAGCAGGGACATTCAGAACAAGAACACTGAAGCTTTCTTT
CASRDIQNKNTEAFF
>TRBV30|-|-|TRBJ2-1
TGTGCCTGGACCCCGAAAGGGGCCTGGGAGCAGTTCTTC
CAWTPKGAWEQFF
>TRBV14|-|-|TRBJ1-6
TGTGCCAGCAATGGACAGTATAATTCACCCCTCCACTTT
CASNGQYNSPLHF
>TRBV7-9|TRBD1|-|TRBJ2-1
TGTGCCAGCAGAGCTGACAGGGGCGAGCAGTTCTTC
CASRADRGEQFF
>TRBV5-8|TRBD1|-|TRBJ1-5
TGTGCCAGCAGCTTGGGAGACAGGGGCCCCAATCAGCCCCAGCATTTT
CASSLGDRGPNQPQHF
>TRBV7-9|-|-|TRBJ1-5
TGTGCCAGCAGCCTGGTAGGGGGGCCCCAGCATTTT
CASSLVGGPQHF
>TRBV5-1|TRBD1|-|TRBJ2-1
TGCGCCAGCAGGACCGGGACAGGGGCCTACAATGAGCAGTTCTTC
CASRTGTGAYNEQFF
>TRBV18|-|-|TRBJ1-5
TGTGCCAGCTCACCAATACATTCCTCGGAGGCGCCCCAGCATTTT
CASSPIHSSEAPQHF
>TRBV21-1|-|-|TRBJ1-4
TGTGCCAGCAGTACCGGGACAGGGGATGCAACTAATGAAAAACTGTTTTTT
CASSTGTGDATNEKLFF
>TRBV18|TRBD1|-|TRBJ2-7
TGTGCCAGCTCACCGGAGACAGGGACCTACGAGCAGTACTTC
CASSPETGTYEQYF
>TRBV7-9|-|-|TRBJ1-1
TGTGCCAGCAGCTTAGGAGCGGGGTACACTGAAGCTTTCTTT
CASSLGAGYTEAFF
>TRBV2|-|-|TRBJ2-2
TGTGCCAGCAGGGGAGGAATTACCGGGGAGCTGTTTTTT
CASRGGITGELFF
>TRBV12-5|-|once|TRBJ2-5
TGTGCTAGTCGGAATGGGGAGCAGGCAGGACAAGAGACCCAGTACTTC
CASRNGEQAGQETQYF
>TRBV19|TRBD1|-|TRBJ2-1
TGTGCCAGTAGTAGAGACAGGGGCATCAATGAGCAGTTCTTC
CASSRDRGINEQFF
>TRBV5-1|TRBD1|-|TRBJ1-4
TGCGCCAGTACAGGGGGTCATAATGAAAAACTGTTTTTT
CASTGGHNEKLFF
>TRBV5-1|TRBD2|-|TRBJ2-7
TGCGCCAGCAGCTTTTCCGGGACTAGCGGGACCCACGAGCAGTACTTC
CASSFSGTSGTHEQYF